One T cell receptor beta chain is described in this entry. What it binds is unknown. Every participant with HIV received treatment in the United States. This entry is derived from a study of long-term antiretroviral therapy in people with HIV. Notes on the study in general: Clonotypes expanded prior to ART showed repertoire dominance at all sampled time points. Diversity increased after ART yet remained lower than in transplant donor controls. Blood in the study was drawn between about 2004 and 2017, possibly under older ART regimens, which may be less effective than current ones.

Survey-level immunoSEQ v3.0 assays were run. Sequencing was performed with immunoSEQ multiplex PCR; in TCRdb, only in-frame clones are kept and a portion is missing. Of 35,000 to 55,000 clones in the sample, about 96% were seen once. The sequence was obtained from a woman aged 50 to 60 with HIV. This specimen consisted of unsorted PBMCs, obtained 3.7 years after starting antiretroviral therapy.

The CDR3 reads CASRRTSENTGELFF. CDR3 sequence (DNA): TGTGCCAGCAGAAGGACTAGCGAGAACACCGGGGAGCTGTTTTTT. The chain carries TRBV27 and TRBJ2-2, with 9 bases identical to TRBD2. CDR1 is MNHEY, CDR2 SMNVEV, per germline (reference sequence). V shed 6 bases, J shed 1 base, and the junction held 3 bases outside the gene matches. The CDR3 totals 15 residues.